These T cell receptor beta chains were read from a single sample in a study of T cell repertoires in cytomegalovirus infection. TCRdb itself ran the reads through MiXCR, one entry per CDR3 protein. The profile shows hundreds of thousands of distinct CDR3 sequences, 24% of them singletons. Sequencing input: CD8+ T cells from PBMCs. These receptors were obtained from a human donor in good health (CMV status not recorded). Some clones in this sample may be carry-over from other donors' samples. The CDR3 runs from the conserved cysteine through the conserved F or W. A D gene is named only where the DNA matches it firmly. Only some rows state a clone size, as once, few, many or a class for expanded clones.

V: TRBV19
size: -
J: TRBJ1-2
D: TRBD1
CDR3: CASSAISRGHVGYTF
DNA: TGTGCCAGTAGTGCGATTTCCAGGGGGCACGTTGGCTACACCTTC

V: TRBV9
size: -
J: TRBJ2-1
D: TRBD1
CDR3: CASSGGDRGRDEQFF
DNA: TGTGCCAGCAGCGGCGGGGACAGGGGGCGGGATGAGCAGTTCTTC

V: TRBV7-9
size: -
J: TRBJ2-7
D: -
CDR3: CASSPAGNPYEQYF
DNA: TGTGCCAGCAGCCCCGCCGGGAATCCCTACGAGCAGTACTTC

V: TRBV20-1
size: few
J: TRBJ1-1
D: -
CDR3: CSAVSPPGTEAFF
DNA: TGCAGTGCGGTCAGCCCCCCTGGCACTGAAGCTTTCTTT

V: TRBV6-5
size: few
J: TRBJ2-1
D: -
CDR3: CASSLRGQGPYNEQFF
DNA: TGTGCCAGCAGTCTTCGGGGGCAGGGCCCCTACAATGAGCAGTTCTTC

V: TRBV29-1
size: -
J: TRBJ1-5
D: -
CDR3: CSVEDPVEGNQPQHF
DNA: TGCAGCGTTGAAGACCCGGTCGAGGGCAATCAGCCCCAGCATTTT

V: TRBV6-6
size: -
J: TRBJ1-1
D: -
CDR3: CTSTHGAGAFF
DNA: TGTACCAGCACCCACGGAGCAGGAGCGTTCTTT

V: TRBV5-5
size: few
J: TRBJ1-3
D: -
CDR3: CASSLAGQGSFSGNTIYF
DNA: TGTGCCAGCAGCTTGGCTGGTCAGGGATCGTTCTCTGGAAACACCATATATTTT

V: TRBV7-9
size: -
J: TRBJ2-2
D: -
CDR3: CASSIDRFTGELFF
DNA: TGTGCCAGCAGTATAGACAGGTTCACCGGGGAGCTGTTTTTT

V: TRBV5-4
size: -
J: TRBJ1-3
D: -
CDR3: CASSLYYPTKGNTIYF
DNA: TGTGCCAGCAGCTTGTATTACCCAACGAAAGGAAACACCATATATTTT

V: TRBV19
size: many
J: TRBJ2-1
D: -
CDR3: CASSSGVSYNEQFF
DNA: TGTGCCAGTAGTAGCGGGGTTTCCTACAATGAGCAGTTCTTC

V: TRBV15
size: -
J: TRBJ1-2
D: -
CDR3: CATSGEQGGYTF
DNA: TGTGCCACCAGCGGGGAACAGGGTGGCTACACCTTC

V: TRBV12-3/TRBV12-4
size: few
J: TRBJ2-5
D: -
CDR3: CASSFEWLETQYF
DNA: TGTGCCAGCAGTTTTGAGTGGTTGGAGACCCAGTACTTC

V: TRBV7-9
size: -
J: TRBJ1-2
D: -
CDR3: CASRPTDGNYGYTF
DNA: TGTGCCAGCAGGCCAACCGACGGGAACTATGGCTACACCTTC

V: TRBV29-1
size: -
J: TRBJ1-5
D: -
CDR3: CSVREGNQPQHF
DNA: TGCAGCGTTCGCGAGGGCAATCAGCCCCAGCATTTT

V: TRBV7-9
size: many
J: TRBJ1-4
D: -
CDR3: CASSFRTRDEKLFF
DNA: TGTGCCAGCAGCTTCCGGACTCGGGACGAAAAACTGTTTTTT

V: TRBV29-1
size: -
J: TRBJ2-1
D: -
CDR3: CSVEGLIGGGSYNEQFF
DNA: TGCAGCGTTGAAGGACTGATAGGGGGGGGCTCCTACAATGAGCAGTTCTTC

V: TRBV7-9
size: few
J: TRBJ1-2
D: -
CDR3: CASSSLNIYGYTF
DNA: TGTGCCAGCAGCTCGCTAAACATCTATGGCTACACCTTC

V: TRBV12-3/TRBV12-4
size: many
J: TRBJ1-5
D: -
CDR3: CASSLWGSNQPQHF
DNA: TGTGCCAGCAGTTTATGGGGGAGCAATCAGCCCCAGCATTTT

V: TRBV13
size: -
J: TRBJ1-1
D: -
CDR3: CASSGGPPVVTEAFF
DNA: TGTGCCAGCAGTGGGGGCCCACCGGTAGTCACTGAAGCTTTCTTT

V: TRBV20-1
size: -
J: TRBJ1-4
D: TRBD1
CDR3: CSARDRGTATNEKLFF
DNA: TGCAGTGCTAGGGACAGGGGAACTGCAACTAATGAAAAACTGTTTTTT

V: TRBV6-5
size: -
J: TRBJ2-1
D: TRBD2
CDR3: CASNSLAAYNEQFF
DNA: TGTGCCAGCAATTCACTAGCGGCTTACAATGAGCAGTTCTTC

V: TRBV7-8
size: -
J: TRBJ2-6
D: -
CDR3: CAIDPPEGAGANVLTF
DNA: TGTGCCATCGACCCACCAGAGGGAGCTGGGGCCAACGTCCTGACTTTC

V: TRBV2
size: -
J: TRBJ1-2
D: TRBD1
CDR3: CASSETGGPNGYTF
DNA: TGTGCCAGCAGTGAGACAGGGGGCCCGAATGGCTACACCTTC

V: TRBV15
size: -
J: TRBJ2-2
D: TRBD1
CDR3: CATERTGNTGELFF
DNA: TGTGCCACCGAAAGGACAGGGAACACCGGGGAGCTGTTTTTT

V: TRBV7-7
size: many
J: TRBJ2-7
D: -
CDR3: CASSYRDSGNYEQYF
DNA: TGTGCTAGCAGCTACCGGGACTCTGGTAACTACGAGCAGTACTTC

V: TRBV28
size: many
J: TRBJ2-6
D: -
CDR3: CASSGRHSGANVLTF
DNA: TGTGCCAGCAGCGGACGTCACTCTGGGGCCAACGTCCTGACTTTC

V: TRBV6-1
size: -
J: TRBJ1-1
D: -
CDR3: CASSEVRTSAFF
DNA: TGTGCCAGCAGTGAAGTTAGGACCTCGGCTTTCTTT

V: TRBV7-6
size: few
J: TRBJ2-2
D: -
CDR3: CASNPLRAGELFF
DNA: TGTGCCAGCAACCCACTAAGGGCCGGGGAGCTGTTTTTT

V: TRBV29-1
size: few
J: TRBJ2-5
D: TRBD1
CDR3: CSVEGTGFLETQYF
DNA: TGCAGCGTTGAGGGGACAGGGTTTCTTGAGACCCAGTACTTC

V: TRBV9
size: few
J: TRBJ2-6
D: TRBD1
CDR3: CASSDGTGEHSGANVLTF
DNA: TGTGCCAGCAGCGACGGGACAGGTGAACACTCTGGGGCCAACGTCCTGACTTTC

V: TRBV20-1
size: -
J: TRBJ1-1
D: TRBD1
CDR3: CSATPFGQGARNTEAFF
DNA: TGCAGTGCTACCCCCTTCGGACAGGGGGCCCGGAACACTGAAGCTTTCTTT

V: TRBV2
size: few
J: TRBJ2-1
D: -
CDR3: CATADSSYNEQFF
DNA: TGTGCCACTGCGGACAGCTCCTACAATGAGCAGTTCTTC

V: TRBV15
size: -
J: TRBJ1-1
D: -
CDR3: CATSRGRGQNTEAFF
DNA: TGTGCCACCAGCAGAGGGAGGGGACAGAACACTGAAGCTTTCTTT

V: TRBV28
size: -
J: TRBJ2-1
D: -
CDR3: CATRRGYEQFF
DNA: TGTGCCACCCGACGGGGCTATGAGCAGTTCTTC

V: TRBV20-1
size: few
J: TRBJ1-5
D: -
CDR3: CSARDSYNQPQHF
DNA: TGCAGTGCTAGGGACAGTTACAATCAGCCCCAGCATTTT